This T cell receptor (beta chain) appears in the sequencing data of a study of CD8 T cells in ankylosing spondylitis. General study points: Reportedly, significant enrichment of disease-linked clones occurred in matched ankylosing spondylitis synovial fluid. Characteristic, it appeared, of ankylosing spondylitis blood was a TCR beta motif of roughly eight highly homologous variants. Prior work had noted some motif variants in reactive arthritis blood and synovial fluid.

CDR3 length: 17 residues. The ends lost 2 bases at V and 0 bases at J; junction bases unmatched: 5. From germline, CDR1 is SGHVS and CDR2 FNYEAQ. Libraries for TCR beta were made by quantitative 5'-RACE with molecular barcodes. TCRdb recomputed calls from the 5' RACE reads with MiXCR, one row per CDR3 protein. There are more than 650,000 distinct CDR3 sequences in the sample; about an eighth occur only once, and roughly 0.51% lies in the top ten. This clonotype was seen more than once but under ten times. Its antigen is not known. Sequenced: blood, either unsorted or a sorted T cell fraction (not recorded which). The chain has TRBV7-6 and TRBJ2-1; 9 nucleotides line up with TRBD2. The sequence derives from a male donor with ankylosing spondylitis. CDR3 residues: CASSLRASGDSYNEQFF. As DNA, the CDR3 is TGTGCCAGCAGCTTAAGGGCTAGCGGGGACTCCTACAATGAGCAGTTCTTC.